A single sample gave rise to the 7 T cell receptor beta chains below, sequenced in a study of blood T cell repertoires in COVID-19. Method: immunoSEQ multiplex PCR; TCRdb's copy keeps in-frame clones and lacks some. The table includes approximately 190,000 clones, 70% to 90% detected once. The sequenced sample consisted of peripheral blood. Receptor source: a woman in her forties who had recovered from COVID-19.

CDR3 residues: CASSPRGWDNYGYTF. CDR3 coding DNA: TGTGCCAGCAGCCCTAGGGGTTGGGATAACTATGGCTACACCTTC. The J gene is TRBJ1-2, the V gene TRBV9; D is perhaps TRBD1 (5 bases). The CDR3 has 15 residues. Germline V CDR1 and CDR2: SGDLS, YYNGEE. The V gene lost 4 bases and the J gene lost 1 base, with 14 bases spanning the gap.

The chain links TRBV7-2 to TRBJ2-5; 7 bases agree with TRBD2. Trimming took 1 base from V and 4 from J; bases not matched to a gene: 12. Germline CDR1 reads SGHTA; CDR2 reads FQGNSA. This CDR3 has 17 amino acids. In DNA form, the CDR3 reads TGTGCCAGCAGCTTAGGGTCTGCTAGCGGAAGCCTAGAGACCCAGTACTTC. Amino acids: CASSLGSASGSLETQYF.

V gene TRBV7-2 combines with J gene TRBJ2-7; no reliable D call. Germline-derived CDR1 and CDR2 are SGHTA and FQGNSA. The CDR3 spans 15 residues. V was pared by 2 bases and J by 1 base, with 12 bases between. CDR3 in amino acids: CASSLTGFGSYEQYF. The CDR3 DNA follows: TGTGCCAGCAGCTTAACCGGGTTCGGATCCTACGAGCAGTACTTC. The variable domain in full, with the rest retrieved from reference TRBV7-2 and TRBJ2-7, is GAGVSQSPSNKVTEKGKDVELRCDPISGHTALYWYRQSLGQGLEFLIYFQGNSAPDKSGLPSDRFSAERTGGSVSTLTIQRTQQEDSAVYLCASSLTGFGSYEQYFGPGTRLTVT.

This chain connects TRBV7-2 to TRBJ2-5; 8 positions match TRBD2. The CDR3 covers 13 residues. CDR1 is SGHTA, CDR2 FQGNSA, per germline. V lost 5 bases and J lost 10; bases outside the gene matches: 9. CDR3 sequence: CASSPVRSGGQYF. The CDR3 region has the DNA TGTGCCAGCAGCCCAGTCCGAAGCGGGGGCCAGTACTTC.

The chain recombines TRBV19 with TRBJ2-3; unclear D gene. The length of the CDR3 is 12 residues. Germline V CDR1 and CDR2: LNHDA, SQIVND (reference sequence). V lost 5 bases and J 4 bases, leaving 7 bases between the germline ends. CDR3 nucleotides: TGTGCCAGTAGTGCCGAGTCAGATACGCAGTATTTT. Its translation: CASSAESDTQYF.

The V call is TRBV18, the J call TRBJ1-2; D is undetermined. Looked up from germline, CDR1 is KGHSH and CDR2 is LQKENI. The CDR3 is 14 amino acids. The germline V and J ends were trimmed by 4 bases and 0 bases, with 9 bases remaining between them. Here the CDR3 DNA reads TGTGCCAGCTCACAACTGGAGTCTAACTATGGCTACACCTTC. Translating gives CASSQLESNYGYTF.

This chain connects TRBV12-3 or TRBV12-4 to TRBJ2-7, with no clear D. V gave up 2 bases and J gave up 2 bases, with 7 bases separating them. CDR3 length: 13 residues. DNA of the CDR3: TGTGCCAGCAGTTTAAGCAGGACCTACGAGCAGTACTTC. The encoded protein is CASSLSRTYEQYF.